Below, 6 T cell receptor beta chains from the same sample are listed, as sequenced in a study of shared clonotypes between healthy human individuals. Here immunoSEQ multiplex PCR was the method, and the copy in TCRdb shows in-frame clones only, minus some. The sample lists some 500,000 clones, around 96% occurring once. The sample consisted of naive CD4+ T cells sorted from blood. As for subset: CD45RA+ positively selected. Receptor source: a woman aged 30 to 39 in good health.

This chain uses TRBV11-2 with TRBJ1-1; D not resolved. The ends were cut back, 3 bases at V and 1 base at J, with 6 bases in the middle. CDR1 is SGHAT, CDR2 FQNNGV, per germline. This CDR3 has 13 amino acids. Written as DNA, the CDR3 is TGTGCCAGCAGCTTTTCTCGGAACACTGAAGCTTTCTTT. Amino acid sequence: CASSFSRNTEAFF. The full variable domain, with the rest looked up from reference TRBV11-2 and TRBJ1-1, is EAGVAQSPRYKIIEKRQSVAFWCNPISGHATLYWYQQILGQGPKLLIQFQNNGVVDDSQLPKDRFSAERLKGVDSTLKIQPAKLEDSAVYLCASSFSRNTEAFFGQGTRLTVV.

This clone was observed once. V and J are TRBV7-7 and TRBJ2-2; 9 bases agree with TRBD1. Germline CDR1 reads SSHAT; CDR2 reads FNYEAQ (reference sequence). The CDR3 runs 16 residues. J was trimmed by 1 base and V by 1 base; bases with no gene match: 1. CDR3 coding DNA: TGTGCCAGCAGCTTAGGGACAGGGGTGAACACCGGGGAGCTGTTTTTT. Translation gives CASSLGTGVNTGELFF.

This sequence joins TRBV10-2 and TRBJ2-1, with 9 nucleotides matching TRBD2. The CDR3 is 15 residues long. From germline, CDR1 is WSHSY and CDR2 SAAADI. V gave up 3 bases and J gave up 4 bases; unmatched junction bases: 4. This chain's CDR3 is CASSDPSGIYNEQFF. The DNA for the CDR3 is TGCGCCAGCAGTGATCCTAGCGGGATATACAATGAGCAGTTCTTC.

The CDR3, as DNA: TGTGCCAGTGGGACAGGGGGGGTTGAAAAACTGTTTTTT. It yields the protein CASGTGGVEKLFF. The chain employs TRBV28 and TRBJ1-4; 11 bases match TRBD1. Germline CDR1 is MDHEN and CDR2 is SYDVKM. This CDR3 has 13 amino acids. J gave up 7 bases and V 9 bases, and 4 bases lay outside the gene matches.

This chain connects TRBV2 to TRBJ2-7, with 11 positions matching TRBD2. V lost 7 bases, J lost 4 bases, and 6 bases stayed unmatched. This CDR3 spans 14 amino acids. Germline loops: CDR1 SNHLY, CDR2 FYNNEI. The CDR3 nucleotides are TGTGCCAGCATTAAAGCTAGCGGGAGGTACGAGCAGTACTTC. Its protein is CASIKASGRYEQYF.

This clone appeared a single time. The chain links TRBV7-6 to TRBJ2-6; D ambiguous. Looked up from germline, CDR1 is SGHVS and CDR2 is FNYEAQ. This CDR3 is built from 15 residues. Trimming took off 1 base at V and 2 bases at J, with 6 bases between the two ends. CDR3: CASSLGSAGANVLTF. The CDR3 bases are TGTGCCAGCAGCTTAGGGTCAGCTGGGGCCAACGTCCTGACTTTC.